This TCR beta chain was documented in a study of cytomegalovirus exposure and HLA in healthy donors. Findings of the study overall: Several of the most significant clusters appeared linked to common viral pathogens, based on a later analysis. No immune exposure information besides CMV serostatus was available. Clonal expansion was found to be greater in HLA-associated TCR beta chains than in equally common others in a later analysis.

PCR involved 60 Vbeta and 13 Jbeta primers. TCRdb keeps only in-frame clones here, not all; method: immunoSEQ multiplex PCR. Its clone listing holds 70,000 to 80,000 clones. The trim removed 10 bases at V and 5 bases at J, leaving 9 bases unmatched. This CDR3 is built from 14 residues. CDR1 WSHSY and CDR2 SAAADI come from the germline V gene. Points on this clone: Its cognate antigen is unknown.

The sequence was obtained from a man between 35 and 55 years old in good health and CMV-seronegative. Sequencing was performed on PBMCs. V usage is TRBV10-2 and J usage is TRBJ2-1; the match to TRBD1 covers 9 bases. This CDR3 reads CATSRDRVNNEQFF. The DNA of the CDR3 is TGCGCCACAAGCAGGGACAGGGTAAACAATGAGCAGTTCTTC.